This TCR beta chain was captured in a study of molecular identifiers for immune sequencing clone quantification. Study in general: In the replicates, RNA derived from 20,000 or 100,000 naive CD8 cells was divided into five parts, and four were sequenced.

The V gene end was trimmed by 2 bases and the J gene end by 0 bases; junction bases not matched to a gene: 8. CDR3 length: 17 residues. Germline V gives CDR1 SGHTA, CDR2 FQGNSA. TCRdb re-analysed the PCR reads in MiXCR, keeping a single row per CDR3 protein. This table has about 53,000 distinct CDR3 sequences, around 33% appearing once. Naive CD8 T cells were sorted, and the gate applied was CD8+CD4-CCR7+CD45RA+. The chain uses TRBV7-2 and TRBJ2-7; 9 bases line up with TRBD2. Sequences were obtained from naive CD8+ T cells from blood, with Jurkat cell RNA spiked in. Subset: FACS-sorted CD8+CD4-CCR7+CD45RA+ naive T cells. This TCR was sampled from a human donor in good health. Some libraries in this study had Jurkat cell RNA spiked in. DNA for the CDR3: TGTGCCAGCAGCTTATCCAGCGGGAGGATTAGCTCCTACGAGCAGTACTTC. It is translated as CASSLSSGRISSYEQYF.